The TCR beta chain described here comes from a study of blood T cell repertoires in COVID-19. On the study more broadly: The United States, Italy and Spain supplied acute and convalescent COVID-19 samples. In each case, the material was cDNA or gDNA derived from T cells, B-cell-depleted T cells, or PBMCs.

J was trimmed by 7 bases and V by 1 base; bases with no gene match: 4. The CDR3 is 14 residues long. CDR1 is LNHNV, CDR2 YYDKDF, per germline (reference sequence). Original processing methods: Reference gene primers were amplified, and this amplification served to estimate nucleated cell counts. Measured with immunoSEQ multiplex PCR; TCRdb has only the in-frame clones, and not every one. D and trimming were read from the DNA, whereas the V and J calls and clone size are those reported in that table. The sample has approximately 210,000 clones; approximately 78% are singletons. This sequence was found in a woman in her thirties or forties with acute or convalescent COVID-19. V and J are TRBV15 and TRBJ2-1; 7 bases map to TRBD2. Source material: peripheral blood. The CDR3: CATSRGREGNEQFF. CDR3 bases: TGTGCCACCAGCAGAGGCAGGGAGGGGAATGAGCAGTTCTTC. Combining the CDR3 with reference TRBV15 and TRBJ2-1 gives the whole variable domain DAMVIQNPRYQVTQFGKPVTLSCSQTLNHNVMYWYQQKSSQAPKLLFHYYDKDFNNEADTPDNFQSRRPNTSFCFLDIRSPGLGDTAMYLCATSRGREGNEQFFGPGTRLTVL.